This is a list of T cell receptor beta chains from one sample in a study of blood T cell repertoires in COVID-19. Produced via immunoSEQ multiplex PCR; TCRdb's table is partial and in-frame only. This sample yields 150,000 to 200,000 clones, of which 65% to 90% are seen a single time; about 16% belongs to the top ten. Sequences were obtained from PBMCs or T cells enriched from blood (not recorded which). Receptor source: a middle-aged man who had recovered from COVID-19. Each CDR3 is given with its conserved first and last residue.

j_call,v_call,cdr3_length,cdr3_aa
TRBJ2-1,TRBV18,14,CASSPPGTGNEQFF
TRBJ1-1,TRBV27,18,CASSLWHRGLSMNTEAFF
TRBJ2-1,TRBV27,16,CASSLVLAAPYNEQFF
TRBJ1-3,TRBV7-9,16,CASSSAGQSSGNTIYF
TRBJ1-1,TRBV5-1,13,CASSFWGGTEAFF
TRBJ1-2,TRBV7-9,13,CASSLAGKFGYTF
TRBJ1-2,TRBV5-1,14,CASSLDTGPGGYTF
TRBJ2-1,TRBV6-1,12,CASSENTDEQFF
TRBJ1-1,TRBV7-3,16,CASSSTPSTANTEAFF
TRBJ1-4,TRBV7-9,14,CASSLQDGREKLFF
TRBJ1-3,TRBV5-4,13,CASSLDRADTIYF
TRBJ1-1,TRBV2,13,CAITRGRDTEAFF
TRBJ1-6,TRBV5-1,13,CASSLEFGTPLHF
TRBJ1-2,TRBV10-2,13,CASSPQGLHGYTF